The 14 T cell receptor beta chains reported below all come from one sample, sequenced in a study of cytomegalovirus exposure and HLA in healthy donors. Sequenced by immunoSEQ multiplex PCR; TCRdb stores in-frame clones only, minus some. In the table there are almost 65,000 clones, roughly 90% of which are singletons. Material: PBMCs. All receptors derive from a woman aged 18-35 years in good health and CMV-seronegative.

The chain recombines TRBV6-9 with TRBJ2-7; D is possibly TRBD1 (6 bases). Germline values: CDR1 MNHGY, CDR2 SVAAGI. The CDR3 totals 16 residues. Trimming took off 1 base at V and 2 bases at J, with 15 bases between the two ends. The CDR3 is CASSYFGQKRTYEQYF. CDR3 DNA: TGTGCCAGCAGTTATTTTGGACAGAAGAGAACCTACGAGCAGTACTTC.

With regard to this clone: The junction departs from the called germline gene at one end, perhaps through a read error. CDR3 protein: CASSEAAAGGIHF. Here the CDR3 DNA reads TGTGCCAGCAGTGAAGCTGCAGCGGGGGGCATTCACTTT. The V and J genes are TRBV2 and TRBJ2-3; 9 bases line up with TRBD2. The CDR3 consists of 13 residues. Germline-derived CDR1 and CDR2 are SNHLY and FYNNEI.

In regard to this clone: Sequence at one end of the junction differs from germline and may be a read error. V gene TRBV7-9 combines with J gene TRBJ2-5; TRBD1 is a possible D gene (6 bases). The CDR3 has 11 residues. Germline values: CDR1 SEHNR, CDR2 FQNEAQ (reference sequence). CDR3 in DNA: TGTGCCAGCAGCTTAGGGGCAGGGGAGAACTTC. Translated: CASSLGAGENF.

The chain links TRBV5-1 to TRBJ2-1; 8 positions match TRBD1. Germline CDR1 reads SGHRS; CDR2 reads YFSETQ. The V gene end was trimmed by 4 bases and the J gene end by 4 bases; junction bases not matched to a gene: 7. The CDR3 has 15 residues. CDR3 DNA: TGCGCCAGCAGCCTTGACAGGGGACCGTACAATGAGCAGTTCTTC. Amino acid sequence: CASSLDRGPYNEQFF.

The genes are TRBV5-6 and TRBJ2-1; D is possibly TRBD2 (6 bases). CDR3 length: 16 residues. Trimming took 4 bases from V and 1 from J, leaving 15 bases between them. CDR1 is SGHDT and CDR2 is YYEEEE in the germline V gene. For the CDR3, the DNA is TGTGCCAGCAGCAAGGGACTTTTAGTTTCCTACAATGAGCAGTTCTTC. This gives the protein CASSKGLLVSYNEQFF.

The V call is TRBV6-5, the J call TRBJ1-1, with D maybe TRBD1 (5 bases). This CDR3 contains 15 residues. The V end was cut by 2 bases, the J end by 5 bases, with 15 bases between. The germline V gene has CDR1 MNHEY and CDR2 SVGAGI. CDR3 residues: CASSYRISGGTEAFF. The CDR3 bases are TGTGCCAGCAGTTACCGTATATCGGGGGGAACTGAAGCTTTCTTT.

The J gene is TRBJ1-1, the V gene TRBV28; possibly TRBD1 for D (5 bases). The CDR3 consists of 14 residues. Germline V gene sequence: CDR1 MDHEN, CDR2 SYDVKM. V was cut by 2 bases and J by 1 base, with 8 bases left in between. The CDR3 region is CASSLAGKNTEAFF. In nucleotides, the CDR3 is TGTGCCAGCAGTTTAGCAGGGAAGAACACTGAAGCTTTCTTT.

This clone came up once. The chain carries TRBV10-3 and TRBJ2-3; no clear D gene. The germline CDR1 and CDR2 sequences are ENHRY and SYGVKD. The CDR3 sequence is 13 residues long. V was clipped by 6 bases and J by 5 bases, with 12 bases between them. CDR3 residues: CAIRTPTLDTQYF. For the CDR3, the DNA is TGTGCCATCAGGACTCCCACCTTAGATACGCAGTATTTT.

The CDR3 DNA reads as TGTGCCAGCAATTCCGAGGGGGCGGGAGAGACCCAGTACTTC. This gives the protein CASNSEGAGETQYF. The rearrangement links TRBV28 to TRBJ2-5; 7 bases map to TRBD1. Germline V gene lookup returns CDR1 MDHEN and CDR2 SYDVKM. This CDR3 region has 14 residues. V lost 7 bases, J lost 4 bases, and 9 bases stayed unmatched.

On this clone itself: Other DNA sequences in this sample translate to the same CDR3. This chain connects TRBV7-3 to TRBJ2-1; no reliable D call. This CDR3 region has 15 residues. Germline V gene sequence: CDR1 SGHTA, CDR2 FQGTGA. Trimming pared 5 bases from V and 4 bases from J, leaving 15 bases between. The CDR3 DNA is TGTGCCAGCAGCCCGCAGTCGACCGGGTACAATGAGCAGTTCTTC. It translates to CASSPQSTGYNEQFF.

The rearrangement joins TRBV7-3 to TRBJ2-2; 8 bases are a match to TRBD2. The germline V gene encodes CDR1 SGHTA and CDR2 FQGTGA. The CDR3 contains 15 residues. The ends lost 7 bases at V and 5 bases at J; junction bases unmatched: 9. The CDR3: CASTPGRADTGELFF. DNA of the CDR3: TGTGCCAGCACCCCCGGGAGGGCCGATACCGGGGAGCTGTTTTTT.

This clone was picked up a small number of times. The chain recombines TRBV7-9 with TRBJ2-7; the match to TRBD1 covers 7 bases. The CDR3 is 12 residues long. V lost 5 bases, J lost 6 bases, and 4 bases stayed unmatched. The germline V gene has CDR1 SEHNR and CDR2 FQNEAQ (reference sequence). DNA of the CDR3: TGTGCCAGCAGCCCAGAGGGGGCCGAGCAGTACTTC. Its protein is CASSPEGAEQYF.

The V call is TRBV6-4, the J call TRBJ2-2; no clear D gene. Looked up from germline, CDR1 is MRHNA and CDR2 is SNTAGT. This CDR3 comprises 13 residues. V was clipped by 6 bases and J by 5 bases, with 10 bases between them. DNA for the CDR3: TGTGCCAGCAGGCCAGAAGAAACCGGGGAGCTGTTTTTT. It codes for CASRPEETGELFF.

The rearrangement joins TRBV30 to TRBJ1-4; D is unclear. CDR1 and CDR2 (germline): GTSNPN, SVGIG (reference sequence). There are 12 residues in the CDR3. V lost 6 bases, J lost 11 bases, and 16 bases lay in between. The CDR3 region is CACNKSRWKLFF. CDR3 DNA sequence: TGTGCCTGCAATAAGTCTCGGTGGAAACTGTTTTTT.